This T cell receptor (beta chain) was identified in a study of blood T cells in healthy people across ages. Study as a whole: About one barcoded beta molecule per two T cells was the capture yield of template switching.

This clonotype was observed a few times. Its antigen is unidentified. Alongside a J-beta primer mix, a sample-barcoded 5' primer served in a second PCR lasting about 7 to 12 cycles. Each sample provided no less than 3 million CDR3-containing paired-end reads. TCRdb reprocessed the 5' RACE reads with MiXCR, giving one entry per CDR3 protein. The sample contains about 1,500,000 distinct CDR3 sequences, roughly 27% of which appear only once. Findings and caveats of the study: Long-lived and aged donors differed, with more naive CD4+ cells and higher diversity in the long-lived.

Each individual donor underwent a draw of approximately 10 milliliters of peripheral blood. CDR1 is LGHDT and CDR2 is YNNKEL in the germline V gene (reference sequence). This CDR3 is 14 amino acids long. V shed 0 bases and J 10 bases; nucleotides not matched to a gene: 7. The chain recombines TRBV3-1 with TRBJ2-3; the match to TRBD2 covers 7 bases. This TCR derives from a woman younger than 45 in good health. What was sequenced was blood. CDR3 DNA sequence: TGTGCCAGCAGCCAAGACCTGACTAGCTCCGCGCAGTATTTT. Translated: CASSQDLTSSAQYF.